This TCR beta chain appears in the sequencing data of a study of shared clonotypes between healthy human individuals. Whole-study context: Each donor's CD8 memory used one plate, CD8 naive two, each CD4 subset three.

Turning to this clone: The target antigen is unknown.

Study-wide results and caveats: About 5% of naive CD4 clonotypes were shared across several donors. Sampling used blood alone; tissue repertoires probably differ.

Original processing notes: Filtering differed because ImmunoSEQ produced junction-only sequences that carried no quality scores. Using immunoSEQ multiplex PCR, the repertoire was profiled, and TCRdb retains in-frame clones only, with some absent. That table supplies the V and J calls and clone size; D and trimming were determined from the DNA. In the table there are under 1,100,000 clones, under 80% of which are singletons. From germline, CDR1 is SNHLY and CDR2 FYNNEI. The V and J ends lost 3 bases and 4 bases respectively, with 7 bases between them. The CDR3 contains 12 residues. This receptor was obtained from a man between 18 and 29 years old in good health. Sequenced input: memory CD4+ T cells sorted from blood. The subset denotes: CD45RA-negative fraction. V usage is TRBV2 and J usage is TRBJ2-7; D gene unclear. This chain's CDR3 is CASSEDRYEQYF. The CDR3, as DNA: TGTGCCAGCAGTGAGGACCGATACGAGCAGTACTTC.